This passage covers 28 T cell receptor beta chains from one sample sequenced in a study of blood T cells in healthy people across ages (dated by TCRdb to the mid-2010s). Receptors were amplified or captured by 5' RACE. The run used an Illumina HiSeq 2500. A second roughly 6 to 11 cycle PCR used a sample-barcoded 5' primer and a J-beta primer mix. TCRdb reprocessed the public reads (quality trimming at Q25 with fastp, clone calling with MiXCR) and kept in-frame beta chains. Identical CDR3 proteins give one entry, which carries the most common genes and DNA. This sample is represented by 500,000 to 700,000 distinct CDR3 sequences; 25% to 35% of them were singletons. 15% to 18% of the sample is in the top ten clones. The specimen sequenced was blood. The source is a woman of 80 years or more in good health.

The rearrangement uses TRBV7-8 and TRBJ2-7; D possibly matches TRBD1 or TRBD2 (5 bases each). CDR1 and CDR2 from the germline V gene are SGHVS and FQNEAQ. There are 15 residues in the CDR3. V was cut by 7 bases and J by 6 bases, with 22 bases left in between. The CDR3 region is CASTFGAESYGEQYF. The CDR3 DNA follows: TGTGCCAGCACCTTCGGGGCGGAGTCCTACGGCGAGCAGTACTTC. Full variable domain (rest looked up from reference TRBV7-8 and TRBJ2-7): GAGVSQSPRYKVAKRGQDVALRCDPISGHVSLFWYQQALGQGPEFLTYFQNEAQLDKSGLPSDRFFAERPEGSVSTLKIQRTQQEDSAVYLCASTFGAESYGEQYFGPGTRLTVT.

This clonotype was picked up many times. This chain connects TRBV9 to TRBJ2-5; weak D call: TRBD1 (6 bases). Germline CDR1 SGDLS, CDR2 YYNGEE. This CDR3 has 15 residues. V was pared by 1 base and J by 2 bases, with 12 bases between. DNA of the CDR3: TGTGCCAGCAGCGTATCTGGACAGAAACAAGAGACCCAGTACTTC. Its translation: CASSVSGQKQETQYF.

This clonotype was seen at least ten times. The V and J genes are TRBV7-8 and TRBJ2-7; 9 bases agree with TRBD1. In germline, CDR1 is SGHVS, CDR2 FQNEAQ. This CDR3 comprises 15 residues. V shed 2 bases and J 5 bases; nucleotides not matched to a gene: 7. The CDR3 sequence is CASSLSGTGGHEQYF. The CDR3, as DNA: TGTGCCAGCAGCTTAAGCGGAACAGGGGGCCACGAGCAGTACTTC.

This clonotype was seen at least ten times. The chain joins TRBV4-2 to TRBJ2-1; TRBD1 aligns across 7 bases. The J segment lost 5 bases and the V segment lost 3 bases, leaving 7 bases of the junction unmatched. The CDR3 runs to 15 residues. From germline, CDR1 is LGHNA and CDR2 YNFKEQ. CDR3 DNA sequence: TGTGCCAGCAGCCAGGGGACAGTTGGGGACAATGAGCAGTTCTTC. Amino acids: CASSQGTVGDNEQFF.

This clonotype was observed at least ten times. This chain uses TRBV7-3 with TRBJ2-5, with 7 nucleotides matching TRBD1. The germline V gene has CDR1 SGHTA and CDR2 FQGTGA. This CDR3 comprises 14 residues. With 5 bases clipped from V and 4 bases from J, the junction kept 7 bases outside the gene matches. CDR3 DNA: TGTGCCAGCAGCCAAGGGTACAGGGGAGAGACCCAGTACTTC. Encoded protein: CASSQGYRGETQYF.

This clonotype was found a few times. The rearrangement joins TRBV6-2 or TRBV6-3 to TRBJ2-3; 12 positions match TRBD1. Germline CDR1 reads MNHEY; CDR2 reads SVGEGT. The CDR3 length is 18 residues. The V segment lost 5 bases and the J segment 0 bases; nucleotides outside the gene matches: 9. CDR3 protein: CASSGGTGGARSTDTQYF. As DNA, the CDR3 is TGTGCCAGCAGTGGAGGGACAGGGGGCGCGAGGAGCACAGATACGCAGTATTTT.

For this clonotype: An end of the junction does not agree with germline; a read error may underlie this. This rearrangement joins TRBV27 to TRBJ2-2; D is perhaps TRBD1 (6 bases). This CDR3 contains 12 residues. The V gene's germline CDR1 is MNHEY and CDR2 SMNVEV (reference sequence). This CDR3 is CASSSRGWERFF. CDR3 sequence (DNA): TGTGCCAGCAGTTCTAGGGGGTGGGAGCGGTTTTTT.

This clonotype was observed a few times. The rearrangement links TRBV6-4 to TRBJ2-2, with unresolved D. Germline assignment: CDR1 MRHNA and CDR2 SNTAGT. V lost 3 bases and J lost 4, with 3 bases in between. The CDR3 contains 12 residues. The CDR3 is CASSDPTGELFF. CDR3 sequence (DNA): TGTGCCAGCAGTGATCCCACCGGGGAGCTGTTTTTT.

This clonotype was observed many times. The chain employs TRBV20-1 and TRBJ2-3; D possibly corresponds to TRBD2 (5 bases). V was pared by 6 bases and J by 2 bases, with 18 bases between. The CDR3 runs to 15 residues. CDR1 is DFQATT and CDR2 is SNEGSKA in the germline V gene (reference sequence). Here the CDR3 reads CSARGRHVLTDTQYF. For the CDR3, the DNA is TGCAGTGCCCGAGGGCGGCATGTGCTCACAGATACGCAGTATTTT.

This clonotype was seen more than once but under ten times. The chain has TRBV7-2 and TRBJ1-2; 9 bases line up with TRBD1. The CDR3 runs to 17 residues. V shed 8 bases, J shed 4 bases, and the junction held 17 bases outside the gene matches. The germline V gene encodes CDR1 SGHTA and CDR2 FQGNSA. The CDR3 nucleotides read TGTGCCAGCGCTCTCGACAGGGGGTTCGTTAGTGGCTATGGCTACACCTTC. This codes for CASALDRGFVSGYGYTF.

The chain uses TRBV2 and TRBJ2-1; 13 bases fit TRBD2. The V segment lost 8 bases and the J segment 3 bases; nucleotides outside the gene matches: 10. Germline values: CDR1 SNHLY, CDR2 FYNNEI. The CDR3 loop spans 17 amino acids. The CDR3 loop reads CASRLPTSGGNYNEQFF. The CDR3 coding sequence is TGTGCCAGCCGACTCCCGACTAGCGGGGGGAACTACAATGAGCAGTTCTTC.

This clonotype has only one observation. The rearrangement uses TRBV6-2 or TRBV6-3 and TRBJ2-7, with D tentatively TRBD2 (5 bases). The CDR3 loop spans 12 amino acids. Germline V gene data show CDR1 as MNHEY and CDR2 as SVGEGT. V gave up 2 bases and J gave up 6 bases, with 8 bases separating them. The CDR3: CASSYGSGEQYF. The CDR3 coding sequence is TGTGCCAGCAGTTACGGGAGCGGCGAGCAGTACTTC.

Only a few counts were recorded for this clonotype. V gene TRBV20-1 combines with J gene TRBJ2-1; D call uncertain. The J call is uncertain, as TRBJ2-7 better fits the DNA end. Germline V gene data show CDR1 as DFQATT and CDR2 as SNEGSKA (reference sequence). The CDR3 spans 14 residues. The CDR3 bases are TGCAGTGTCAGAGCGCGGAGCCAAGGTAATGAGCAGTACTTC. Translating gives CSVRARSQGNEQYF.

This chain links TRBV7-8 with TRBJ2-5; D is perhaps TRBD2 (6 bases). The DNA end is more similar to TRBJ2-7, so the J call may be wrong. The germline CDR1 and CDR2 sequences are SGHVS and FQNEAQ. The CDR3 consists of 15 residues. CDR3 sequence reads: CASSLGRGSPYEQYF. The DNA for the CDR3 is TGTGCCAGCAGCTTAGGACGGGGGAGCCCCTACGAGCAGTACTTC.

This clonotype was counted at least ten times. The chain links TRBV5-1 to TRBJ1-2; TRBD1 matches at 9 bases. Germline V gives CDR1 SGHRS, CDR2 YFSETQ. V shed 4 bases and J 2 bases; nucleotides not matched to a gene: 6. The CDR3 runs 15 residues. CDR3 in DNA: TGCGCCAGCAGCCTGAGACAGGGGGGGAACTATGGCTACACCTTC. As protein: CASSLRQGGNYGYTF.

The rearrangement joins TRBV6-1 to TRBJ1-4; D unclear. Germline V gene lookup returns CDR1 MNHNS and CDR2 SASEGT. Trimming cost V 6 bases and J 8 bases, with 16 bases left between them. This CDR3 has 14 residues. DNA of the CDR3: TGTGCCAGCAGGCGAGTCCAGCCGGAGGAAAAACTGTTTTTT. Amino acids: CASRRVQPEEKLFF.

Comment on this clonotype: This may be a read error, as it is one base from a much larger clone. The chain carries TRBV4-2 and TRBJ2-1, with 9 bases identical to TRBD2. In germline, CDR1 is LGHNA, CDR2 YNFKEQ. The CDR3 is 18 amino acids. In DNA, the CDR3 is TGTGCCAGCAGCCAAGAGGTGCGGGGGGGAAGCTCCTACAATGGGCAGTTCTTC. It codes for CASSQEVRGGSSYNGQFF.

This clonotype was detected ten times or more. As DNA, the CDR3 is TGTGCCAGGGGGACTAGCGGGGCTTCCCCCCGTGGCGGCGAGCAGTACTTC. It yields the protein CARGTSGASPRGGEQYF. The genes are TRBV11-2 and TRBJ2-7; 13 bases map to TRBD2. CDR1 and CDR2 (germline): SGHAT, FQNNGV. Trimming at V came to 9 bases and at J to 6 bases, leaving 17 bases not matched to a gene. The CDR3 runs to 17 residues.

This clonotype was seen at least ten times. The V and J genes are TRBV7-2 and TRBJ2-7; TRBD1 might be the D (7 bases). The CDR3 is 14 residues long. V dropped 5 bases and J dropped 0 bases, with 11 bases sitting between them. Germline V CDR1 and CDR2: SGHTA, FQGNSA. CDR3 amino acids: CASSRRGASYEQYF. The CDR3 DNA reads as TGTGCCAGCAGCCGCAGGGGGGCCTCCTACGAGCAGTACTTC. Full variable domain (remainder filled in from reference TRBV7-2 and TRBJ2-7): GAGVSQSPSNKVTEKGKDVELRCDPISGHTALYWYRQSLGQGLEFLIYFQGNSAPDKSGLPSDRFSAERTGGSVSTLTIQRTQQEDSAVYLCASSRRGASYEQYFGPGTRLTVT.

The chain is built from TRBV7-8 and TRBJ1-6; a possible D gene is TRBD1 (6 bases). The V end was cut by 4 bases, the J end by 10 bases, with 11 bases between. The CDR3 length is 13 residues. The germline gives CDR1 SGHVS, CDR2 FQNEAQ. CDR3 sequence reads: CASSYLGGSPLHF. CDR3 nucleotides: TGTGCCAGCAGCTACCTGGGGGGCTCACCCCTCCACTTT.

On this clonotype: This clone may be a read error of a much larger clone one base away. The chain carries TRBV6-2 or TRBV6-3 and TRBJ2-1, with 9 bases that match TRBD2. The CDR3 has 14 residues. Germline V gives CDR1 MNHEY, CDR2 SVGEGT. The trim removed 5 bases at V and 12 bases at J, leaving 11 bases unmatched. CDR3 bases: TGTGCCAGCAGTCAGACTAGCGGTGTTACAGCGCAGTTCTTC. Translating gives CASSQTSGVTAQFF.

Concerning this clonotype itself: One junction end disagrees with the germline gene, perhaps due to a read error. The J gene is TRBJ2-7, the V gene TRBV7-8, with 8 bases lining up with TRBD2. This CDR3 comprises 14 residues. Germline values: CDR1 SGHVS, CDR2 FQNEAQ. DNA of the CDR3: TGTGCCCGCAGCCCCCTCGGGACTAGATGCGAGCAGTACTTC. Its translation is CARSPLGTRCEQYF.

This clonotype was seen many times. V usage is TRBV7-9 and J usage is TRBJ1-4; D gene ambiguous. Germline V CDR1 and CDR2: SEHNR, FQNEAQ (reference sequence). The CDR3 is made up of 15 amino acids. Deletions cut 4 bases from V and 2 bases from J, with 11 bases between. CDR3 bases: TGTGCCAGCAGCTCGCTGCAGTTTACTAATGAAAAACTGTTTTTT. Protein: CASSSLQFTNEKLFF.

There are a few counts of this clonotype. The gene calls are TRBV27 and TRBJ2-2, with D possibly being TRBD1 (6 bases). V was pared by 3 bases and J by 3 bases, with 17 bases between. This CDR3 has 17 amino acids. Germline CDR1 MNHEY, CDR2 SMNVEV (reference sequence). Here the CDR3 DNA reads TGTGCCAGCAGTTTGCTGTCTCGGACAGACTACACCGGGGAGCTGTTTTTT. Its protein product is CASSLLSRTDYTGELFF.

The gene calls are TRBV27 and TRBJ2-7, with 9 bases aligning to TRBD1. Germline V gives CDR1 MNHEY, CDR2 SMNVEV (reference sequence). With V trimmed by 5 bases and J by 6 bases, 8 bases remained unmatched. This CDR3 is built from 14 residues. The CDR3, as DNA: TGTGCCAGCAGTCCGCGGGACAGGGCTCGCGAGCAGTACTTC. Amino acids: CASSPRDRAREQYF.

The V call is TRBV7-2, the J call TRBJ2-3; D possibly uses TRBD1 or TRBD2 (5 bases each). This CDR3 has 13 amino acids. Germline V gene data show CDR1 as SGHTA and CDR2 as FQGNSA. Trimming removed 5 bases at V and 6 bases at J, with 12 bases between. DNA of the CDR3: TGTGCCAGCAGCCGGGACCGAGGCGATACGCAGTATTTT. Translated: CASSRDRGDTQYF.

This clonotype was observed a handful of times. This may be a read error, as it is one base from a much larger clone. The chain has TRBV20-1 and TRBJ2-7; D tentatively fits TRBD1 or TRBD2 (6 bases each). V was shortened by 3 bases and J by 7 bases, with 25 bases between the two germline ends. CDR3 length: 16 residues. Per germline, CDR1 DFQATT and CDR2 SNEGSKA (reference sequence). The CDR3 here is CSARAADTGASMEQYF. CDR3 sequence (DNA): TGCAGTGCTAGGGCAGCCGACACGGGGGCTTCGATGGAGCAGTACTTC.

This clonotype has a handful of counts. With a far larger clone one base away, a read error is the likely cause. The chain recombines TRBV11-2 with TRBJ2-5, with D unclear. CDR3 length: 13 amino acids. From germline, CDR1 is SGHAT and CDR2 FQNNGV. The CDR3 DNA follows: TGTGCCAGCAGCCCGACGGGCCAAGAGACCCGGTACTTC. Its translation is CASSPTGQETRYF.